The source of this T cell receptor beta chain is a study of cytomegalovirus exposure and HLA in healthy donors. Findings of the study overall: Reported findings show TCR beta sequences accurately forecast HLA-A and HLA-B alleles in most subjects. The study flagged around 160 TCR beta chains as cytomegalovirus-associated. About 90% or about 30% of the time was how often most TCR beta V segments were productive, according to an earlier analysis.

It was with 60 Vbeta and 13 Jbeta primers that the PCR ran. TCRdb keeps only in-frame clones here, not all; method: immunoSEQ multiplex PCR. In the table there are under 250,000 clones, roughly four fifths of which are singletons. V shed 5 bases and J shed 5 bases, with 12 bases lying between them. The V gene's germline CDR1 is MNHEY and CDR2 SVGAGI. CDR3 length equals 13 residues. About this clone: What it recognizes is unknown.

Sequenced material: PBMCs. This chain links TRBV6-5 with TRBJ2-5; D is unclear. This TCR was recovered from a woman aged 40-49 years in good health and CMV-seronegative. Written as DNA, the CDR3 is TGTGCCAGCAGTCGGTCGATTTGGGAGACCCAGTACTTC. Protein: CASSRSIWETQYF.